This TCR beta chain derives from a study of cytomegalovirus exposure and HLA in healthy donors. Study-wide findings and caveats: Most sequenced TCRs were rare (though some public TCRs occurred in many donors). It was taken for granted in presence/absence analyses that sequencing depth across donors was roughly uniform.

Trimming cost V 1 base and J 8 bases, with 5 bases left between them. Germline CDR1 SQVTM, CDR2 ANQGSEA. The CDR3 covers 10 residues. Researchers ran the PCR with 60 Vbeta and 13 Jbeta primers. Source study methods: It was a later analysis that counted 83 million or so unique TCR beta chains, of which some 9.9 million were shared. TCRdb keeps only in-frame clones here, not all; method: immunoSEQ multiplex PCR. V and J calls and clone size are those listed in that table; D and trimming were worked out from the DNA. The sample table sets out about 75,000 clones. In the case of this clone: Its antigen is unknown.

Material: PBMCs. This chain uses TRBV29-1 with TRBJ1-1; no clear D gene. The receptor comes from a man aged 18 to 35 in good health and CMV-seropositive. The CDR3 nucleotides are TGCAGCGTTGAAGTGTCGGAAGCTTTCTTT. Its translation is CSVEVSEAFF.